The text below deals with one TCR beta chain. Its target is unknown. Separate cDNA molecules each had unique molecular identifiers attached to them. Each CDR3 protein is one row after TCRdb ran MiXCR on the 5' RACE reads. The top ten clones hold under 7.5% of a sample with roughly 88,000 distinct CDR3 sequences, 14% of them seen once. This record comes from a study of early T cells in non-severe SARS-CoV-2 infection. Study summary: The authors sequenced bulk RNA from unsorted whole blood, leaving chains unpaired. The study's findings and limits: VDJdb matches were skewed toward anti-spike CD8 T cell responses.

The sample consisted of whole blood. The TCR originated in an adult who was a healthcare worker with PCR-confirmed SARS-CoV-2 infection or an uninfected control (not recorded which).

The CDR3 protein is CASSYARGGTDTQYF. CDR3 coding DNA: TGTGCCAGCAGTTACGCGCGGGGGGGCACAGATACGCAGTATTTT. J is TRBJ2-3 and V is TRBV6-2 or TRBV6-3, with 8 bases aligning to TRBD2. This CDR3 is 15 amino acids long. Losses at the gene ends were 2 bases for V and 1 base for J; bases not matched to a gene: 2. Germline loops: CDR1 MNHEY, CDR2 SVGEGT.